The 15 T cell receptor beta chains below were found in one sample sequenced in a study of CD8 T cells in ankylosing spondylitis. General study results and limits: Seemingly characteristic of ankylosing spondylitis blood was a TCR beta motif consisting of eight highly homologous variants.

TCRdb used MiXCR to reprocess the 5' RACE reads, holding one entry per CDR3 protein. The sample consists of some 840,000 distinct CDR3 sequences, about 12% of them appearing once. No antigen is known for these receptors. Sample: blood, either unsorted or a sorted T cell fraction (not recorded which). Receptor source: a male donor with ankylosing spondylitis.

The V call is TRBV6-5, the J call TRBJ1-6; no reliable D call. V gave up 3 bases and J gave up 10 bases, with 16 bases separating them. The CDR3 is 15 amino acids. The germline gives CDR1 MNHEY, CDR2 SVGAGI. The CDR3 spells CASSYSSPEGSPLHF. DNA for the CDR3: TGTGCCAGCAGTTATTCGTCACCGGAAGGATCACCCCTCCACTTT.

The chain joins TRBV4-3 to TRBJ2-3; D uncertain. V lost 0 bases and J 1 base, leaving 8 bases between the germline ends. Looked up from germline, CDR1 is LGHNA and CDR2 is YSLEER. This CDR3 is built from 15 residues. The CDR3 DNA reads TGCGCCAGCAGCCAAGATATAAGGGGCACAGATACGCAGTATTTT. It yields the protein CASSQDIRGTDTQYF.

This clonotype occurred a few times. V and J are TRBV27 and TRBJ2-1; possible D gene TRBD2, 7 bases. Germline V gene data show CDR1 as MNHEY and CDR2 as SMNVEV (reference sequence). The ends were cut back, 5 bases at V and 5 bases at J, with 16 bases in the middle. This CDR3 is 15 amino acids long. CDR3 sequence: CASSRGAGDDNEQFF. CDR3 DNA sequence: TGTGCCAGCAGTAGGGGGGCGGGAGACGACAATGAGCAGTTCTTC.

A few counts support this clonotype. The J gene is TRBJ1-2, the V gene TRBV25-1, with D perhaps matching TRBD1 (6 bases). CDR1 is MGHDK, CDR2 SYGVNS, per germline. V gave up 5 bases and J gave up 6 bases, with 13 bases separating them. The CDR3 runs to 13 residues. CDR3 DNA sequence: TGTGCCAGCAGTCCCCGGACAGAACATGGCTACACCTTC. Translated, it gives CASSPRTEHGYTF.

This clonotype was seen more than once but under ten times. J is TRBJ1-1 and V is TRBV5-6; D call uncertain. Germline V gene lookup returns CDR1 SGHDT and CDR2 YYEEEE. The CDR3 totals 13 residues. V lost 0 bases, J lost 6 bases, and 9 bases lay in between. In DNA, the CDR3 is TGTGCCAGCAGCTTGGAGAGACGGGCTGAAGCTTTCTTT. The encoded protein is CASSLERRAEAFF.

The chain is built from TRBV14 and TRBJ2-1; 8 nucleotides align to TRBD1. With V trimmed by 1 base and J by 3 bases, 2 bases remained unmatched. From germline, CDR1 is SGHDN and CDR2 FVKESK. The CDR3 totals 15 residues. CDR3 loop: CASSQVTGGYNEQFF. CDR3 in DNA: TGTGCCAGCAGCCAAGTAACAGGGGGCTACAATGAGCAGTTCTTC.

The rearrangement uses TRBV7-8 and TRBJ2-1; 7 nucleotides agree with TRBD2. The CDR3 contains 13 residues. Germline lookup yields CDR1 SGHVS and CDR2 FQNEAQ. The trim removed 1 base at V and 9 bases at J, leaving 3 bases unmatched. This CDR3 reads CASSLGRGSEQFF. CDR3 coding DNA: TGTGCCAGCAGCTTAGGTCGCGGGAGTGAGCAGTTCTTC.

The chain links TRBV6-1 to TRBJ1-1; TRBD1 matches 7 bases. The V gene's germline CDR1 is MNHNS and CDR2 SASEGT. V was clipped by 7 bases and J by 3 bases; unmatched bases: 8. The length of the CDR3 is 14 residues. The chain's CDR3 is CASTATGDDTEAFF. In DNA, the CDR3 is TGTGCCAGCACTGCTACAGGGGACGACACTGAAGCTTTCTTT.

V and J are TRBV12-3 or TRBV12-4 and TRBJ1-5; the D gene is possibly TRBD1 (5 bases). This CDR3 comprises 15 residues. V was trimmed by 6 bases and J by 6 bases, leaving 18 bases between them. CDR3 nucleotide sequence: TGTGCCAGCAGGCCCCCAGGGAGTCATGGTCAGCCCCAGCATTTT. Translation gives CASRPPGSHGQPQHF.

This clonotype was seen more than once but under ten times. V is TRBV20-1 and J is TRBJ1-5; no definite D call. V dropped 6 bases and J dropped 9 bases, with 18 bases sitting between them. Per the germline V gene, CDR1 is DFQATT and CDR2 is SNEGSKA (reference sequence). The CDR3 extends over 13 amino acids. The CDR3 sequence: CSAAQVRHRPQHF. DNA of the CDR3: TGCAGTGCCGCCCAGGTGCGTCATCGGCCCCAGCATTTT.

The chain employs TRBV6-1 and TRBJ2-7; either TRBD1 or TRBD2 may supply D (5 bases each). The V gene lost 8 bases and the J gene lost 3 bases, with 11 bases spanning the gap. The CDR3 is 12 residues long. CDR1 is MNHNS, CDR2 SASEGT, per germline. Here the CDR3 reads CASSRDHYEQYF. CDR3 sequence (DNA): TGTGCCAGCTCCAGGGACCACTACGAGCAGTACTTC.

The CDR3 loop reads CASSLEGRAMNTEAFF. CDR3 in DNA: TGCGCCAGCAGCTTGGAGGGCAGAGCTATGAACACTGAAGCTTTCTTT. J is TRBJ1-1 and V is TRBV5-1; D not resolved. Per germline, CDR1 SGHRS and CDR2 YFSETQ. The CDR3 runs to 16 residues. The V and J ends lost 0 bases and 0 bases respectively, with 12 bases between them. Full variable domain (remainder filled in from reference TRBV5-1 and TRBJ1-1): KAGVTQTPRYLIKTRGQQVTLSCSPISGHRSVSWYQQTPGQGLQFLFEYFSETQRNKGNFPGRFSGRQFSNSRSEMNVSTLELGDSALYLCASSLEGRAMNTEAFFGQGTRLTVV.

The rearrangement uses TRBV20-1 and TRBJ2-7, with 8 bases aligning to TRBD1. The germline V gene has CDR1 DFQATT and CDR2 SNEGSKA (reference sequence). This CDR3 has 14 residues. V lost 4 bases to trimming and J lost 5 bases; unmatched junction nucleotides: 10. CDR3: CSATRTGNIDEQYF. CDR3 nucleotide sequence: TGCAGTGCTACCCGGACAGGGAATATCGACGAGCAGTACTTC.

This CDR3 is CASSITGGETYEQYF. CDR3 nucleotides: TGTGCCAGCAGCATAACAGGGGGCGAAACCTACGAGCAGTACTTC. This sequence joins TRBV7-2 and TRBJ2-7; 9 nucleotides line up with TRBD1. The CDR3 loop spans 15 amino acids. Germline V gene lookup returns CDR1 SGHTA and CDR2 FQGNSA. V lost 5 bases and J lost 2; bases outside the gene matches: 7.

A few counts support this clonotype. The chain joins TRBV12-3 or TRBV12-4 to TRBJ2-7, with D perhaps matching TRBD1 or TRBD2 (6 bases each). CDR3 length equals 14 residues. Deletions cut 5 bases from V and 2 bases from J, with 13 bases between. The CDR3 spells CASSMGGSTYEQYF. The CDR3 DNA is TGTGCCAGCAGTATGGGGGGCAGCACCTACGAGCAGTACTTC.